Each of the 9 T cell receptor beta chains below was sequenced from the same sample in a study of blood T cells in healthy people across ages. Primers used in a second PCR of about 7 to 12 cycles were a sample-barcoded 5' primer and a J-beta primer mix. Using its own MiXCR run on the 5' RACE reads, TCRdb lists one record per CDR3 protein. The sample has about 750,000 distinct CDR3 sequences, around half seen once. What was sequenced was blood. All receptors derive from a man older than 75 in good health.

Written as DNA, the CDR3 is TGCAGCGTGGATACAGGGGTAAAACTGTTTTTT. It encodes CSVDTGVKLFF. V and J are TRBV29-1 and TRBJ1-4; 7 bases map to TRBD1. The V gene end was trimmed by 6 bases and the J gene end by 10 bases; junction bases not matched to a gene: 5. CDR1 and CDR2 from the germline V gene are SQVTM and ANQGSEA. This CDR3 is built from 11 residues.

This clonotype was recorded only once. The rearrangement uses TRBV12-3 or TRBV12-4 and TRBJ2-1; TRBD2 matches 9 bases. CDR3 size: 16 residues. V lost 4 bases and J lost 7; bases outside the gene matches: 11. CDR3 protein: CASSSRISGSVNEQFF. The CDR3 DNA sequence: TGTGCCAGCAGTTCCCGAATTAGCGGGAGCGTGAATGAGCAGTTCTTC.

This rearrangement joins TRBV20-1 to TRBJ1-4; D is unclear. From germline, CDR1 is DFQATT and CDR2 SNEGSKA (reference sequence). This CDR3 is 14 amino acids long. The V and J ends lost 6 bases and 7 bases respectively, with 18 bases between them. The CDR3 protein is CSAFPEVIGEKLFF. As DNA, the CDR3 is TGCAGTGCCTTCCCCGAGGTGATCGGTGAAAAACTGTTTTTT.

CDR3 DNA sequence: TGTGCCAGCAGTTTAACCGGGACTAGCTCACCCTACGAGCAGTACTTC. Its translation: CASSLTGTSSPYEQYF. The rearrangement joins TRBV27 to TRBJ2-4, with TRBD2 identical over 9 bases. The end of the DNA aligns better with TRBJ2-7, so the J call may be wrong. Looked up from germline, CDR1 is MNHEY and CDR2 is SMNVEV (reference sequence). CDR3 length: 16 amino acids.

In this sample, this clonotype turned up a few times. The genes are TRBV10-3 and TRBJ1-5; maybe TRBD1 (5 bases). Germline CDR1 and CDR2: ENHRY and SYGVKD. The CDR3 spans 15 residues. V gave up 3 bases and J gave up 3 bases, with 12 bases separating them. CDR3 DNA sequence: TGTGCCATCAGTGACCCCAGGGATCCCAATCAGCCCCAGCATTTT. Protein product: CAISDPRDPNQPQHF.

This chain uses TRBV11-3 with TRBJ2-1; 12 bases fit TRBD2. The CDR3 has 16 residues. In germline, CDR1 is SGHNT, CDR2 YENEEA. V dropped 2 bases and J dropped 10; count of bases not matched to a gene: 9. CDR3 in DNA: TGTGCCAGCAGCTTATCAACGGGACTAGCGGGTTCCGAGCAGTTCTTC. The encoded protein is CASSLSTGLAGSEQFF.

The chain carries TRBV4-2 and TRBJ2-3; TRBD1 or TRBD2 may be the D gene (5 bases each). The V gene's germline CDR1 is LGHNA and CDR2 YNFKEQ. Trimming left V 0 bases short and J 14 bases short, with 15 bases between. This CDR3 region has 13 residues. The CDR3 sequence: CASSQEGTSYAYF. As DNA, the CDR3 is TGTGCCAGCAGCCAAGAAGGGACGTCATACGCGTATTTT.

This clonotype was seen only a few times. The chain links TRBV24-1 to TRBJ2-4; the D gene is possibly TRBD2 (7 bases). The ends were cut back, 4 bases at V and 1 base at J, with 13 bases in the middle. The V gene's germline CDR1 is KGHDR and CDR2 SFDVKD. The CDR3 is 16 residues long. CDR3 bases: TGTGCCACCAGTGACTCTAGCGGACAGGCCAAAAACATTCAGTACTTC. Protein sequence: CATSDSSGQAKNIQYF.

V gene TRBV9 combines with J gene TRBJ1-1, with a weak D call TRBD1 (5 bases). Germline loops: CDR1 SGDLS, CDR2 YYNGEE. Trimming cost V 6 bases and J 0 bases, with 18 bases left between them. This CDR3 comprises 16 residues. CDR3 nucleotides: TGTGCCAGCAATCCAGGGTCGGGCGCCATGAACACTGAAGCTTTCTTT. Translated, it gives CASNPGSGAMNTEAFF. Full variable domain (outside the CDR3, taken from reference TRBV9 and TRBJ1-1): DSGVTQTPKHLITATGQRVTLRCSPRSGDLSVYWYQQSLDQGLQFLIQYYNGEERAKGNILERFSAQQFPDLHSELNLSSLELGDSALYFCASNPGSGAMNTEAFFGQGTRLTVV.